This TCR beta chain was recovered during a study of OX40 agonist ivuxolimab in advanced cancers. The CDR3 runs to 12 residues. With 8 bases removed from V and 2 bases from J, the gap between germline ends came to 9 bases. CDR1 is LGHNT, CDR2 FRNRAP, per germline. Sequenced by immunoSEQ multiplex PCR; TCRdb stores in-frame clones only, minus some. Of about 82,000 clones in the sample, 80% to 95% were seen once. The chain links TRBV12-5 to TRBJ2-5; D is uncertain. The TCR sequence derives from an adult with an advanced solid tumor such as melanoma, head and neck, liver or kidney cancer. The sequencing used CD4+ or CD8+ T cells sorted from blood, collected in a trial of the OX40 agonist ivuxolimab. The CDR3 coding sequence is TGTGCTAGTAATCGTCTACAAGAGACCCAGTACTTC. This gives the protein CASNRLQETQYF.